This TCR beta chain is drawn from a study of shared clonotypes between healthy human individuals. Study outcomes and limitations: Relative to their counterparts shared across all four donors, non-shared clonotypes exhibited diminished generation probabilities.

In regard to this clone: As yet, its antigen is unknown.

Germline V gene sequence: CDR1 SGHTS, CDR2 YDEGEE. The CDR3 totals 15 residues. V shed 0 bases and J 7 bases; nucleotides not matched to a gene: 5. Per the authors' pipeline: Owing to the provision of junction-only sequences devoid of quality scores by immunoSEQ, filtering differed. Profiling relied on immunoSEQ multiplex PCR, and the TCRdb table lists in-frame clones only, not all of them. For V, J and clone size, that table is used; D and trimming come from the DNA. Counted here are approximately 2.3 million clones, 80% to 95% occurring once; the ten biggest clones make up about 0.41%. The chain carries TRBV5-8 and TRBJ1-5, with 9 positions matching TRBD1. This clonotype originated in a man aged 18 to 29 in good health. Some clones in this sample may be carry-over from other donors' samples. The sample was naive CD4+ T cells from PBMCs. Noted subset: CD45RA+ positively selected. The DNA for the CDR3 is TGTGCCAGCAGCTTGGAGAGGACAGGGGACCAGCCCCAGCATTTT. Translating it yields CASSLERTGDQPQHF. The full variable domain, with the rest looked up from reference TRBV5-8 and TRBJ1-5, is EAGVTQSPTHLIKTRGQQATLRCSPISGHTSVYWYQQALGLGLQFLLWYDEGEERNRGNFPPRFSGRQFPNYSSELNVNALELEDSALYLCASSLERTGDQPQHFGDGTRLSIL.